The present T cell receptor beta chain was sequenced within a study of T cells after posttransplantation cyclophosphamide. Method: immunoSEQ multiplex PCR; TCRdb's copy keeps in-frame clones and lacks some. The data contain 9,500 to 10,000 clones, around 87% of them singletons. Sampled 1 year posttransplant, controls received myeloablative marrow transplants, methotrexate and a calcineurin inhibitor. Study outcomes and limitations: Donor CD8+ memory clones often dominated recipient blood repertoires at later times.

V lost 3 bases, J lost 5 bases, and 14 bases lay in between. The CDR3 loop spans 15 amino acids. Germline V CDR1 and CDR2: ENHRY, SYGVKD. Concerning this clone: What it binds is unknown.

The sequence was obtained from a male patient aged 25 to 39 who received an allogeneic stem cell transplant from an unrelated donor, was CMV-positive, and had no GVHD. Some T cells may possibly be graft donor cells. V is TRBV10-3 and J is TRBJ2-1, with D tentatively TRBD1 (5 bases). This sample comprised PBMCs, obtained after an allogeneic stem cell transplant with a calcineurin inhibitor and methotrexate. The CDR3 reads CAISESRTIDNEQFF. In nucleotides, the CDR3 is TGTGCCATCAGTGAATCGCGGACAATAGACAATGAGCAGTTCTTC.